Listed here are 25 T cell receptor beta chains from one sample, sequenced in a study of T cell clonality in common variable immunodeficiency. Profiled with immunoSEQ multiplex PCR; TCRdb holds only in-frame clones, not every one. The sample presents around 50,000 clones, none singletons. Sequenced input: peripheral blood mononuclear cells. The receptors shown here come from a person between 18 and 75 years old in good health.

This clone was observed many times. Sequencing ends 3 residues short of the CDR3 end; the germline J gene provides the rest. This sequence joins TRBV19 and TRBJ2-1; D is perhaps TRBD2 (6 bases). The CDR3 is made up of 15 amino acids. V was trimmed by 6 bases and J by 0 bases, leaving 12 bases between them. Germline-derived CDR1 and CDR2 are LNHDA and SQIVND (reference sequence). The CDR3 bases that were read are TGTGCCAGTAGCCCCCGGGGGAACTCCTACAATGAG. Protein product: CASSPRGNSYNE. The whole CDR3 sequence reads CASSPRGNSYNEQFF.

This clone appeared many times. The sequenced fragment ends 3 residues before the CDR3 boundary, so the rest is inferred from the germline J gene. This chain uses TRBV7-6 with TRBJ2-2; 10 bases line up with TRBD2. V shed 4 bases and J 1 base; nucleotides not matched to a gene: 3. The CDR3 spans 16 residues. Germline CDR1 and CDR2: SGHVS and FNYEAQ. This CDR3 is CASSSVAGGNTGELFF. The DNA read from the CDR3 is TGTGCCAGCAGCTCAGTAGCGGGAGGGAACACCGGGGAG.

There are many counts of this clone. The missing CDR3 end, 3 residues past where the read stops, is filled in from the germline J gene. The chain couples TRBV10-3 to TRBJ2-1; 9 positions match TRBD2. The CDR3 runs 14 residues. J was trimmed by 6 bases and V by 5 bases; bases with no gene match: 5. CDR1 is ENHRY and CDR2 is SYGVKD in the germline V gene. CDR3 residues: CAISPRTSVNEQFF. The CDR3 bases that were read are TGTGCCATCAGTCCGAGGACTAGCGTCAATGAG.

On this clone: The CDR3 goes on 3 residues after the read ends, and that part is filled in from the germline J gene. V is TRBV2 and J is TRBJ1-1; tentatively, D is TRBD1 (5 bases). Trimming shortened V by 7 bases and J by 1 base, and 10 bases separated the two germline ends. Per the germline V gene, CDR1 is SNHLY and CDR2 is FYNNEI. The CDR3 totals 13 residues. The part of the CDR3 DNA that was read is TGTGCCAGCAATCTGGGGCAGAACACTGAA. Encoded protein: CASNLGQNTE. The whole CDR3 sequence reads CASNLGQNTEAFF.

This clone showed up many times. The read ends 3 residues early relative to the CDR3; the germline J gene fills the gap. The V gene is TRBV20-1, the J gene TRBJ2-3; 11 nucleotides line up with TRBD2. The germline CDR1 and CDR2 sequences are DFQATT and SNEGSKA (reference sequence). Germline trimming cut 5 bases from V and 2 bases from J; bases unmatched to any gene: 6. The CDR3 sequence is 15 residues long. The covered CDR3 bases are TGCAGTGCTTTACCGACTAGCGGGGCCACAGATACG. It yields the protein CSALPTSGATDT. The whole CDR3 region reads CSALPTSGATDTQYF.

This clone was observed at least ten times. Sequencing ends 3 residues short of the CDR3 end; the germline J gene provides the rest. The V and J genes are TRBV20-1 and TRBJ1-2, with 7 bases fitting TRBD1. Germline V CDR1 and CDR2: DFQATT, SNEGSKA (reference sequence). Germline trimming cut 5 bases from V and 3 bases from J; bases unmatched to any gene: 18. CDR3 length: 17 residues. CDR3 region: CSAEGTDSGGRDYGYTF. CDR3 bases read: TGCAGTGCTGAGGGAACCGATTCAGGGGGGAGGGACTATGGC.

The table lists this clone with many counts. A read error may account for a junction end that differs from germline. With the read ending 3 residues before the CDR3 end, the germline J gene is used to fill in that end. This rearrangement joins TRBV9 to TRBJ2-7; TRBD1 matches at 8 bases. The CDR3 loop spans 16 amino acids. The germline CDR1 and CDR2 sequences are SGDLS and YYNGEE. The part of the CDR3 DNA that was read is TGTGCCAGCAGCCCCGGGGGACAGGTGAGCTCCCACGAG. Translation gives CASSPGGQVSSHE. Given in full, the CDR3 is CASSPGGQVSSHEQYF.

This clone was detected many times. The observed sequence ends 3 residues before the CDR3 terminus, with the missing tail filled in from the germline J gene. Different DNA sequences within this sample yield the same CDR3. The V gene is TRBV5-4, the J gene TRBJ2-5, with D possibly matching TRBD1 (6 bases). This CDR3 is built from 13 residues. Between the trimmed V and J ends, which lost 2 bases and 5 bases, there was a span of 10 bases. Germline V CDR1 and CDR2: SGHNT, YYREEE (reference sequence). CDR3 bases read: TGTGCCAGCAGCTTACAGGGTCCGGAGACC. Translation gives CASSLQGPET. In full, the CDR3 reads CASSLQGPETQYF.

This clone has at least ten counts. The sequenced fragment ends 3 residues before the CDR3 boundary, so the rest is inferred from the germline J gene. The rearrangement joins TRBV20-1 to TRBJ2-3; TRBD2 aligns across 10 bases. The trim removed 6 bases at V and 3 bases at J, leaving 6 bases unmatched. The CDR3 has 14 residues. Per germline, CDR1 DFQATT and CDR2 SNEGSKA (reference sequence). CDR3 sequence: CSAPRTSGTDTQYF. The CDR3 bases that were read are TGCAGTGCCCCCCGGACTAGCGGTACAGATACG.

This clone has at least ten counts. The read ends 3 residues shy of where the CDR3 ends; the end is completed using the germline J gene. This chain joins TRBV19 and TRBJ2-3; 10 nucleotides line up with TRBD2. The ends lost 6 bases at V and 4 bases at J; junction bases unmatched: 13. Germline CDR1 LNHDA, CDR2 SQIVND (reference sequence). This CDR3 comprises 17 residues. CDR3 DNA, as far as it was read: TGTGCCAGTAGCCCTTCTATTAGCGGGGGGCTCGCAGATACG. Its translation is CASSPSISGGLADT. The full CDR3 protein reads CASSPSISGGLADTQYF.

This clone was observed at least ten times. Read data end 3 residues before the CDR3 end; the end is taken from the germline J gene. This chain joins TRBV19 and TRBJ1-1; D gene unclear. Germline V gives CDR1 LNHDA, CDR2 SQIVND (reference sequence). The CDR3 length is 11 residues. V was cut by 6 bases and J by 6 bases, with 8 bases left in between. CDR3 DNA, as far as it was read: TGTGCCAGTAGGGTAACTTCTGAA. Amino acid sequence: CASRVTSE. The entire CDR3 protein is CASRVTSEAFF.

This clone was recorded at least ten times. CDR3 in amino acids: CAIRDRETGELFF. CDR3 bases read: TGTGCCATCAGGGACAGGGAGACCGGGGAG. The V gene is TRBV10-3, the J gene TRBJ2-2; 8 nucleotides line up with TRBD1. The CDR3 is cut off 3 residues early in the read; its end comes from the germline J gene. The trim removed 6 bases at V and 5 bases at J, leaving 2 bases unmatched. CDR1 and CDR2 from the germline V gene are ENHRY and SYGVKD. CDR3 length: 13 amino acids.

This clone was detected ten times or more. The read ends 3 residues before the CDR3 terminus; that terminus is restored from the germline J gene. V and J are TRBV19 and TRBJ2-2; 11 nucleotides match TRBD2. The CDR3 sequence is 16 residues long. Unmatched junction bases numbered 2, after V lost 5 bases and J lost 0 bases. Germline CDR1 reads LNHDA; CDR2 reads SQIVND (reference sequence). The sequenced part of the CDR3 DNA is TGTGCCAGTAGTTTACTAGCGGGGGCGAACACCGGGGAG. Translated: CASSLLAGANTGE. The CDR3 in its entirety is CASSLLAGANTGELFF.

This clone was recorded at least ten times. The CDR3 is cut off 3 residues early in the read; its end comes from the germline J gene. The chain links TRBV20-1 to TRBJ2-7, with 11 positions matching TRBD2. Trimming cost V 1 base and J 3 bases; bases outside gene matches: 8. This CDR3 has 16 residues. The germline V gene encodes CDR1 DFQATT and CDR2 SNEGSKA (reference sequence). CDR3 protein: CSARARLAGTVYEQYF. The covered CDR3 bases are TGCAGTGCTAGAGCCAGACTAGCGGGAACCGTCTACGAG.

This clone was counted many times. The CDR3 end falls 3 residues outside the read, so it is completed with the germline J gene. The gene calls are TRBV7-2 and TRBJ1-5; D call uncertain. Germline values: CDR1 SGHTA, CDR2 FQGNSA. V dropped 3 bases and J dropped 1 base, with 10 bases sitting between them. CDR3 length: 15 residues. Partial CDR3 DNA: TGTGCCAGCAGCTTCACGGCGGGGAGCAATCAGCCC. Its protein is CASSFTAGSNQP. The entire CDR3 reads CASSFTAGSNQPQHF.

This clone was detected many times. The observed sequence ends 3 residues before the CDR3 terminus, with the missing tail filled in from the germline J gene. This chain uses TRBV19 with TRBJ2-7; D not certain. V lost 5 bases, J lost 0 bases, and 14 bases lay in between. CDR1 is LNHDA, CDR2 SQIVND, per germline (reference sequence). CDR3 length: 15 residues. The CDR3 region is CASSEAPRFSYEQYF. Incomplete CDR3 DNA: TGTGCCAGTAGTGAGGCCCCCCGATTCTCCTACGAG. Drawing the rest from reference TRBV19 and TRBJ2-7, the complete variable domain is DGGITQSPKYLFRKEGQNVTLSCEQNLNHDAMYWYRQDPGQGLRLIYYSQIVNDFQKGDIAEGYSVSREKKESFPLTVTSAQKNPTAFYLCASSEAPRFSYEQYFGPGTRLTVT.

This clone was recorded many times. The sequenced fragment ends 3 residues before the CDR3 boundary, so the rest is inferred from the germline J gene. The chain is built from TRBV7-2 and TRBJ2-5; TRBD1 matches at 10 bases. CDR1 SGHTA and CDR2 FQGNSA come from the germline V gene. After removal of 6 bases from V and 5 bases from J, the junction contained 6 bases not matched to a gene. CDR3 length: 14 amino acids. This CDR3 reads CASRRTGGTETQYF. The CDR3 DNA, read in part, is TGTGCCAGCAGACGGACAGGGGGGACGGAGACC.

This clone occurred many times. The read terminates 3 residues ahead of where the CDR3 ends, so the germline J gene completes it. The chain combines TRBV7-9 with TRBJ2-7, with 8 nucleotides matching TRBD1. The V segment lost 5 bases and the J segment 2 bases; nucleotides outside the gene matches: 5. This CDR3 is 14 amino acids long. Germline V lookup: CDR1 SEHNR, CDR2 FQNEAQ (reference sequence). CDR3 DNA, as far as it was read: TGTGCCAGCAGCCCTGGACAGGGAACCTACGAG. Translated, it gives CASSPGQGTYE. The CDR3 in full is CASSPGQGTYEQYF.

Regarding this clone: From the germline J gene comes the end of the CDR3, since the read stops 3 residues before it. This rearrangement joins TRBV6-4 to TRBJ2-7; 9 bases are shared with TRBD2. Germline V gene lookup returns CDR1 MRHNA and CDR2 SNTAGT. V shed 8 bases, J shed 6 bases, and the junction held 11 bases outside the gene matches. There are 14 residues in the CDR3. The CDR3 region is CASGRLAGDTEQYF. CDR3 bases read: TGTGCCAGCGGTAGGTTAGCGGGAGACACCGAG.

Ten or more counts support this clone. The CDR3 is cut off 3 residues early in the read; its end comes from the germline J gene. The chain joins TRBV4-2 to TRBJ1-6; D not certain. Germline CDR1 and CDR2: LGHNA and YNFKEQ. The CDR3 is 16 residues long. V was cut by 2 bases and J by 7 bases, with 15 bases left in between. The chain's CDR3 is CASSQHLRGANSPLHF. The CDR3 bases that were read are TGTGCCAGCAGCCAACATTTACGGGGAGCCAATTCACCC.

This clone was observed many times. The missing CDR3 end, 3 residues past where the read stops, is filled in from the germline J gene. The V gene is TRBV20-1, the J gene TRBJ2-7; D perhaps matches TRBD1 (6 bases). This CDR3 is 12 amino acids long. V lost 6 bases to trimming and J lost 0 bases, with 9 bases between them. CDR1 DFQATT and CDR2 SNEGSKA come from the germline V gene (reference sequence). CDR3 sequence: CSATDSSYEQYF. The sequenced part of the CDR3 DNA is TGCAGTGCCACGGACAGCTCCTACGAG.

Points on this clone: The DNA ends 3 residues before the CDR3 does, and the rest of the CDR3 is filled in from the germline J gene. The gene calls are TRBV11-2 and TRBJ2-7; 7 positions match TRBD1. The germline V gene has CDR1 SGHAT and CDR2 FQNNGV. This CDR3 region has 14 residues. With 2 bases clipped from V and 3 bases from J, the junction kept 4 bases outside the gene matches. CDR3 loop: CASSLRQGNYEQYF. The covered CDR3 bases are TGTGCCAGCAGCTTAAGACAGGGTAACTACGAG.

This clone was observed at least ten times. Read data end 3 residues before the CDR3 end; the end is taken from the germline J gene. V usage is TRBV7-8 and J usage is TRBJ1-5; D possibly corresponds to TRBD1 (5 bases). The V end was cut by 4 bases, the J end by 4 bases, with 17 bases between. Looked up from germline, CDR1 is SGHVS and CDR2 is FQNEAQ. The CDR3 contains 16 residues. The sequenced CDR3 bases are TGTGCCAGCAGCTACAGGACGGATCTGGGGAATCAGCCC. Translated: CASSYRTDLGNQP. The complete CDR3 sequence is CASSYRTDLGNQPQHF.

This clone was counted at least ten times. The sequenced part of the CDR3 DNA is TGTGCCAGCAGCTTAGTACAGGGGAAAGGGTATGGC. Its protein is CASSLVQGKGYG. The entire CDR3 protein is CASSLVQGKGYGYTF. The V gene is TRBV7-9, the J gene TRBJ1-2; 7 bases map to TRBD1. The DNA ends 3 residues before the CDR3 does, and the rest of the CDR3 is filled in from the germline J gene. Germline V gives CDR1 SEHNR, CDR2 FQNEAQ (reference sequence). The trim removed 1 base at V and 5 bases at J, leaving 7 bases unmatched. The CDR3 runs to 15 residues.

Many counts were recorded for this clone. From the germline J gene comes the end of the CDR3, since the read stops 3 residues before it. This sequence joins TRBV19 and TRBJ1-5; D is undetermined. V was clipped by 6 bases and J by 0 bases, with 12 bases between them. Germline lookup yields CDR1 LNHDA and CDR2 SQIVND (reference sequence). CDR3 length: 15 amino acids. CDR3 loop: CASRGGGLSNQPQHF. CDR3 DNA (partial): TGTGCCAGTAGAGGTGGAGGACTTAGCAATCAGCCC.